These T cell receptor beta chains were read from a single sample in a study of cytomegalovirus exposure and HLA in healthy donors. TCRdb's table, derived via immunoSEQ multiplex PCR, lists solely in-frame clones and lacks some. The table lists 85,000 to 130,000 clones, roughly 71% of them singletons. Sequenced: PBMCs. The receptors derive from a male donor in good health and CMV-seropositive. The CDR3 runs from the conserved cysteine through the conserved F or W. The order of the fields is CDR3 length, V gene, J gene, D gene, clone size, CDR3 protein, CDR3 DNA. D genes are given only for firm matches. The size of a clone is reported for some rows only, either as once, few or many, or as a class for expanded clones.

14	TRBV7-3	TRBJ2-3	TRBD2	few	CASSLAGPTDTQYF	TGTGCCAGCAGTCTAGCGGGGCCCACAGATACGCAGTATTTT
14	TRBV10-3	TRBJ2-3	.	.	CAISEATGADTQYF	TGTGCCATCAGTGAGGCGACAGGTGCGGATACGCAGTATTTT
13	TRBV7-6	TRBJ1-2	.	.	CASSQDRNYGYTF	TGTGCCAGCAGCCAGGACAGAAACTATGGCTACACCTTC
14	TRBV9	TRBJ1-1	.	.	CASRDPRRGTEAFF	TGTGCCAGCAGAGATCCGAGGAGAGGCACTGAAGCTTTCTTT
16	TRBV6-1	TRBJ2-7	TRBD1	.	CASSEHRTGGSYEQYF	TGTGCCAGCAGTGAACATAGGACAGGGGGTTCCTACGAGCAGTACTTC
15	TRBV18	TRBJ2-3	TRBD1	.	CASSKRTGDTDTQYF	TGTGCCAGCTCAAAACGTACAGGGGATACAGATACGCAGTATTTT
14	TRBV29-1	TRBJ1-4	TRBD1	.	CSVDQDRGGEKLFF	TGCAGCGTAGACCAGGACAGGGGAGGCGAAAAACTGTTTTTT
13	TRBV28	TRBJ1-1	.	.	CASSLGPATEAFF	TGTGCCAGCAGTTTAGGGCCGGCCACTGAAGCTTTCTTT
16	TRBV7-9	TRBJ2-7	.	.	CASSPIKQVGYVEQYF	TGTGCCAGCAGCCCAATAAAACAGGTAGGCTACGTCGAGCAGTACTTC
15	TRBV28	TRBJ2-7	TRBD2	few	CASSAGTSVSYEQYF	TGTGCCAGCAGTGCCGGGACTAGCGTCTCCTACGAGCAGTACTTC
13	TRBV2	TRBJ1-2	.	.	CASLARGVGGYTF	TGTGCCAGCCTCGCCAGGGGAGTGGGAGGCTACACCTTC
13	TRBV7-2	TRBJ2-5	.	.	CASTPGRRETQYF	TGTGCCAGCACCCCGGGGAGGCGAGAGACCCAGTACTTC
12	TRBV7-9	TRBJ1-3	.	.	CASSTTRNTIYF	TGTGCCAGCAGCACAACCAGAAACACCATATATTTT
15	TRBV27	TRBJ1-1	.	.	CASRDSWGGSTEAFF	TGTGCCAGCAGGGACTCCTGGGGGGGAAGCACTGAAGCTTTCTTT
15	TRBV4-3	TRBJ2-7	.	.	CASSQGRGPHYEQYF	TGCGCCAGCAGCCAAGGTAGGGGTCCCCACTACGAGCAGTACTTC
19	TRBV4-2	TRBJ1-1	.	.	CASSQGWASRPGAQTEAFF	TGTGCCAGCAGCCAGGGATGGGCCTCGAGGCCAGGGGCTCAGACTGAAGCTTTCTTT
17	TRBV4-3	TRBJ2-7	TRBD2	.	CASSPYPSSGRIDEQYF	TGCGCCAGCAGCCCTTACCCGTCTAGCGGGAGGATAGACGAGCAGTACTTC
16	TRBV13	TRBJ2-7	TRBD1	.	CASSLRQGLVTYEQYF	TGTGCCAGCAGCCTACGACAGGGTTTAGTTACCTACGAGCAGTACTTC
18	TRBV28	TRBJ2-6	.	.	CASSLWAGGEEGANVLTF	TGTGCCAGCAGTTTATGGGCGGGCGGAGAGGAAGGGGCCAACGTCCTGACTTTC
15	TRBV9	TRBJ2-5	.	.	CASSVGLSYQETQYF	TGTGCCAGCAGCGTCGGTCTCTCGTACCAAGAGACCCAGTACTTC
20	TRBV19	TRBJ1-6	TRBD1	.	CASSIDSGQGGFSYNSPLHF	TGTGCCAGTAGTATAGATTCCGGACAGGGTGGCTTCTCCTATAATTCACCCCTCCACTTT
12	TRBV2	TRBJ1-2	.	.	CASSESTYGYTF	TGTGCCAGCAGTGAATCTACGTATGGCTACACCTTC
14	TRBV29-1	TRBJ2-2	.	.	CSVDRGARTGELFF	TGCAGCGTTGATCGGGGGGCTCGGACCGGGGAGCTGTTTTTT
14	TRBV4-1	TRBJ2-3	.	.	CASSQVAVQDTQYF	TGCGCCAGCAGCCAAGTAGCGGTACAAGATACGCAGTATTTT
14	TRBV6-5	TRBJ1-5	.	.	CASSRARGNQPQHF	TGTGCCAGCAGTCGTGCACGCGGCAATCAGCCCCAGCATTTT
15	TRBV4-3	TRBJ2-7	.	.	CASSQGQQVPYEQYF	TGCGCCAGCAGCCAAGGCCAACAGGTCCCCTACGAGCAGTACTTC
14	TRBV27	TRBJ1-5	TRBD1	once	CASDGTGGKQPQHF	TGTGCCAGCGATGGGACAGGGGGCAAGCAGCCCCAGCATTTT
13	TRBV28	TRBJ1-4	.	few	CASSTIAGEKLFF	TGTGCCAGCAGTACAATCGCGGGGGAAAAACTGTTTTTT
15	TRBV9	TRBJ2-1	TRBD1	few	CASSQGQGAVNEQFF	TGTGCCAGCAGCCAGGGACAGGGGGCTGTCAATGAGCAGTTCTTC
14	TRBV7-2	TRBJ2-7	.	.	CASSLIQGPYEQYF	TGTGCCAGCAGCTTAATACAGGGCCCCTACGAGCAGTACTTC
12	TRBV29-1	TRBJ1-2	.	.	CSVGPKRGRYTF	TGCAGCGTTGGCCCTAAAAGGGGTCGCTACACCTTC
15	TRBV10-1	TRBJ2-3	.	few	CASSEERVGTDTQYF	TGCGCCAGCAGTGAGGAGCGGGTTGGCACAGATACGCAGTATTTT
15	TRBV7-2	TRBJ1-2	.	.	CASSLGDVVGYGYTF	TGTGCCAGCAGCTTAGGCGACGTCGTCGGGTATGGCTACACCTTC
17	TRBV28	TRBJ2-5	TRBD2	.	CASSLGLAGGIQETQYF	TGTGCCAGCAGTTTAGGTCTAGCGGGGGGTATACAAGAGACCCAGTACTTC
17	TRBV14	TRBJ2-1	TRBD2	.	CASSSAGLAGAVYEQFF	TGTGCCAGCAGCTCAGCGGGACTAGCGGGAGCGGTTTATGAGCAGTTCTTC
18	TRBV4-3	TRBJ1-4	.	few	CASSQDRGSGLTNEKLFF	TGCGCCAGCAGCCAAGATCGGGGGTCGGGATTAACTAATGAAAAACTGTTTTTT
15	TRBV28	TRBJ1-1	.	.	CASSPTGGLNTEAFF	TGTGCCAGCAGCCCTACCGGGGGTTTGAACACTGAAGCTTTCTTT
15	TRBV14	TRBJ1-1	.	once	CASSQDSGMNTEAFF	TGTGCCAGCAGCCAAGATTCGGGGATGAACACTGAAGCTTTCTTT
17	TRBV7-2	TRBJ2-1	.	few	CASSVLGGGSSYNEQFF	TGTGCCAGCAGCGTACTAGGTGGGGGCAGCTCCTACAATGAGCAGTTCTTC
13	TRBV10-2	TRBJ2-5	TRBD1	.	CASNRQGQETQYF	TGCGCCAGCAATCGACAGGGCCAAGAGACCCAGTACTTC
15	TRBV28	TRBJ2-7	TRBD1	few	CASSVPGQGSDEQYF	TGTGCCAGCAGTGTACCGGGACAGGGGTCCGACGAGCAGTACTTC
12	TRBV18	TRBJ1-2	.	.	CASSGGNYGYTF	TGTGCCAGCTCAGGAGGTAACTATGGCTACACCTTC
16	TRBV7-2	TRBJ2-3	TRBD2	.	CASSLLVSGGTDTQYF	TGTGCCAGCAGCTTACTAGTCAGCGGGGGCACAGATACGCAGTATTTT
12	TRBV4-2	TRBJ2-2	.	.	CASSQTAEELFF	TGTGCCAGCAGCCAAACCGCGGAGGAGCTGTTTTTT
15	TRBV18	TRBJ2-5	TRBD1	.	CASSLRQGSGETQYF	TGTGCCAGCTCACTGCGACAGGGTTCGGGGGAGACCCAGTACTTC
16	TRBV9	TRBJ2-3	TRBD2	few	CASSPQGLAGADTQYF	TGTGCCAGCAGCCCCCAAGGACTAGCGGGAGCAGATACGCAGTATTTT
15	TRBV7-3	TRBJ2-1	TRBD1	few	CASSPARDSYNEQFF	TGTGCCAGCAGCCCAGCCCGGGACAGCTACAATGAGCAGTTCTTC
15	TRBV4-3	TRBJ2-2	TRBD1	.	CASSQDTGGTGELFF	TGCGCCAGCAGCCAAGACACAGGGGGCACCGGGGAGCTGTTTTTT
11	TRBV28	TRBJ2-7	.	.	CASSRQYEQYF	TGTGCCAGCAGTCGTCAGTACGAGCAGTACTTC
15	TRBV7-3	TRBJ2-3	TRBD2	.	CASSLAGGSTDTQYF	TGTGCCAGCAGCTTAGCGGGGGGAAGCACAGATACGCAGTATTTT
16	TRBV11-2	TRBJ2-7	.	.	CASSYLTGRSSYEQYF	TGTGCCAGCAGTTACCTAACCGGGAGAAGCTCCTACGAGCAGTACTTC
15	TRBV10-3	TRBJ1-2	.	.	CAISDGMTGSDGYTF	TGTGCCATCAGTGACGGCATGACAGGCTCTGATGGCTACACCTTC